This entry is about one TCR beta chain. This clone showed up just once. The specificity of this receptor is unknown. Base quality data are lacking; no much larger clone is found one base away. The data were obtained in a study of a mutant IDH1 vaccine in newly diagnosed glioma (dated by TCRdb to the early 2020s). Background for the entire study: Vaccination started 4-6 weeks after radiotherapy alone, or was given together with temozolomide cycles in the groups whose treatment included chemotherapy. Of the roughly 31 treated patients, around 62% were male and approximately 38% were female, and the mean age was around 40 years. Prior to enrollment, standard therapy consisting of radiotherapy alone, temozolomide alone, or radiochemotherapy with temozolomide had been administered to patients, with the combination being received by most patients. Visit V12 was the week-35 safety follow-up and visit V13 was the week-47 end of study. Peripheral blood samples were drawn at six visits, namely V03 (baseline), V05, V07, V10, V12 and V13. For exploratory analyses, fewer than 30 treated patients had longitudinal TCRB deep sequencing done wherever samples were available. Study-wide findings and limitations: The authors stated that sample limitations prevented analyses of patient blood samples from being reproduced. PBMC samples for TCRB deep sequencing were selected based on availability. Changes in the top peripheral T cell clonotypes picked up by TCRB sequencing did not appear to be linked to pseudoprogression. Across multiple MHC alleles, vaccine-induced immune responses were seen in around 93% of patients.

The time point label, read with the paper, signifies: week 35, safety follow-up. Each vaccine dose was 300 ug of a 20-mer mutant IDH1 peptide in Montanide, given subcutaneously with topical imiquimod. Eight vaccinations were administered to patients in weeks 1, 3, 5, 7, 11, 15, 19 and 23, corresponding to visits V03 through V10. Newly diagnosed WHO grade 3 or 4 IDH1-mutant astrocytomas showing loss of nuclear ATRX were present in the donors. The samples were drawn from NOA16, a multicentre, single-arm, open-label phase I trial in Germany that tested a mutant IDH1 peptide vaccine in humans for the first time. Genomic DNA for TCRB sequencing was isolated from EDTA blood with the DNeasy Blood and Tissue Kit. The library relied on the immunoSEQ multiplex PCR assay. The hsTCRB Kit was used according to the manufacturer's protocol to amplify rearranged TCR beta chain sequences. An Illumina MiSeq was used to sequence the TCRB libraries. The published analysis was carried out like this. The proprietary platform of the kit vendor was used for demultiplexing, trimming and gene mapping. Imported from immuneACCESS, the table was reduced by TCRdb to in-frame sequences with V and J called. These copies leave out some clones; in studies compared against another copy, an unresolved V gene accounts for under half, and the cause of the remainder is not known. Clone size and the V and J calls come from that table; the DNA yielded D and trimming. The sample table contains fewer than 45,000 clones; only one count was recorded for 80% to 85% of them. The top ten constitute approximately 4.7% of the sample.

Sample: PBMCs, taken from a glioma patient whose treatment included an IDH1 peptide vaccine. This TCR came from a woman in her 40s with glioma. Some clones in this sample may be carry-over from other donors' samples.

The DNA sequence follows: TGTGCCAGCCCGATACCTGGGCAGTACTTC. This is translated as CASPIPGQYF. The chain couples TRBV27 to TRBJ2-7, with an unclear D gene assignment. V is reduced by 8 bases and J by 9 bases, leaving a spacing of 11 bases between them. The CDR3 numbers 10 residues from cysteine through phenylalanine. CDR3 DNA is the only sequence kept; it has 30 bases, read in frame from the first base. Looking up the germline V gene (reference sequence) yields CDR1 MNHEY and CDR2 SMNVEV.